This T cell receptor (beta chain) was identified in a study of cytomegalovirus exposure and HLA in healthy donors. CDR1 is MRHNA and CDR2 is SNTAGT in the germline V gene. The V and J ends lost 11 bases and 3 bases, in that order; junction bases with no gene match: 9. The CDR3 has 13 residues. On this clone itself: The antigen is unknown.

Regarding the study as a whole: The authors later linked a missense DCLRE1C variant to TCR beta V- and J-gene trimming. Most likely, a cluster of highly shared sequence variants arose as a sequencing artifact.

Amplification used 60 Vbeta primers and 13 Jbeta primers. Only in-frame clones appear in the TCRdb table, and some are missing; sequencing was by immunoSEQ multiplex PCR. Recorded for this sample: about 170,000 clones. Despite likely unrecorded immune exposures, the donors were nominally healthy at the time of sampling. The sequence was collected from a young woman in good health and CMV-seropositive. Sequencing input: PBMCs. This chain connects TRBV6-4 to TRBJ2-7, with TRBD1 matching 8 bases. The CDR3 protein is CAGDRGEDYEQYF. The CDR3 bases are TGTGCCGGAGACAGGGGTGAGGACTACGAGCAGTACTTC.